These 28 T cell receptor beta chains originate from one sample sequenced in a study of cytomegalovirus exposure and HLA in healthy donors. The repertoire was sequenced with immunoSEQ multiplex PCR; TCRdb's copy has only in-frame clones and lacks some. The data contain about 110,000 clones, less than 90% of them singletons. Input material: PBMCs. All receptors come from a woman younger than 30 in good health and CMV-seropositive.

V is TRBV6-6 and J is TRBJ2-7; 7 bases agree with TRBD2. The CDR3 loop spans 13 amino acids. V shed 8 bases, J shed 0 bases, and the junction held 4 bases outside the gene matches. Per the germline V gene, CDR1 is MNHNY and CDR2 is SVGAGI (reference sequence). CDR3 nucleotide sequence: TGTGCCAGCTCCCGGGACTACTCCTACGAGCAGTACTTC. This codes for CASSRDYSYEQYF.

The V call is TRBV14, the J call TRBJ2-1, with TRBD2 matching over 7 bases. J lost 8 bases, V lost 1 base, and 8 bases had no gene match. This CDR3 spans 15 amino acids. Germline lookup yields CDR1 SGHDN and CDR2 FVKESK. The CDR3, as DNA: TGTGCCAGCAGCCAAGTCATCGGGGGGTCAGATGAGCAGTTCTTC. Translation gives CASSQVIGGSDEQFF.

Here the CDR3 reads CASSVGLAGGPSTGELFF. The DNA for the CDR3 is TGTGCCAGCAGCGTTGGACTAGCGGGGGGCCCGAGCACCGGGGAGCTGTTTTTT. This chain links TRBV9 with TRBJ2-2, with 14 bases identical to TRBD2. Unmatched junction bases numbered 7, after V lost 2 bases and J lost 4 bases. The CDR3 is 18 residues long. The germline CDR1 and CDR2 sequences are SGDLS and YYNGEE.

The chain recombines TRBV9 with TRBJ1-3; D not certain. Trimming took off 5 bases at V and 4 bases at J, with 13 bases between the two ends. The CDR3 runs to 14 residues. Germline-derived CDR1 and CDR2 are SGDLS and YYNGEE. The CDR3 bases are TGTGCCAGCAGTGCCTCTGAGGGAGGAAACACCATATATTTT. It is translated as CASSASEGGNTIYF.

The chain couples TRBV15 to TRBJ2-5; no clear D. The V end was cut by 3 bases, the J end by 5 bases, with 10 bases between. The CDR3 runs to 13 residues. Germline-derived CDR1 and CDR2 are LNHNV and YYDKDF (reference sequence). In nucleotides, the CDR3 is TGTGCCACCAGCAGTGGCGGAAAGGAGACCCAGTACTTC. Its protein product is CATSSGGKETQYF.

The rearrangement uses TRBV7-2 and TRBJ2-2; TRBD1 might be the D (5 bases). V lost 2 bases to trimming and J lost 5 bases, with 12 bases between them. The CDR3 sequence is 15 residues long. Germline assignment: CDR1 SGHTA and CDR2 FQGNSA. For the CDR3, the DNA is TGTGCCAGCAGCTTATTGGTGGGGCCGACCGGGGAGCTGTTTTTT. This gives the protein CASSLLVGPTGELFF.

V usage is TRBV2 and J usage is TRBJ2-2, with 8 positions matching TRBD1. Trimming took 6 bases from V and 1 from J; bases not matched to a gene: 4. The length of the CDR3 is 15 residues. Germline V gene data show CDR1 as SNHLY and CDR2 as FYNNEI. CDR3 in amino acids: CASRETGVNTGELFF. DNA for the CDR3: TGTGCCAGCAGGGAGACAGGGGTGAACACCGGGGAGCTGTTTTTT.

The chain has TRBV15 and TRBJ2-1; the D gene is possibly TRBD2 (6 bases). The CDR3 spans 15 residues. Trimming stripped 1 base from V and 10 bases from J, with 17 bases between. Germline CDR1 LNHNV, CDR2 YYDKDF (reference sequence). The CDR3: CATSRGAGMEWEQFF. In DNA, the CDR3 is TGTGCCACCAGCAGAGGCGCGGGGATGGAGTGGGAGCAGTTCTTC.

The chain carries TRBV28 and TRBJ1-5, with TRBD1 matching over 7 bases. Germline lookup yields CDR1 MDHEN and CDR2 SYDVKM. The CDR3 has 15 amino acids. After removal of 4 bases from V and 3 bases from J, the junction contained 6 bases not matched to a gene. This chain's CDR3 is CASSSGTENNQPQHF. The CDR3 DNA is TGTGCCAGCAGTTCCGGGACAGAAAACAATCAGCCCCAGCATTTT.

CDR3 sequence reads: CASSPHSLAGGNTGELFF. The DNA of the CDR3 is TGTGCCAGCAGCCCCCATTCCTTAGCGGGGGGGAACACCGGGGAGCTGTTTTTT. The chain uses TRBV9 and TRBJ2-2; 10 nucleotides match TRBD2. Per germline, CDR1 SGDLS and CDR2 YYNGEE. The CDR3 loop spans 18 amino acids. V shed 4 bases and J 1 base; nucleotides not matched to a gene: 10.

The chain recombines TRBV28 with TRBJ2-5; D possibly corresponds to TRBD2 (7 bases). Trimming left V 2 bases short and J 4 bases short, with 17 bases between. Germline loops: CDR1 MDHEN, CDR2 SYDVKM. The CDR3 contains 16 residues. This CDR3 is CASSLGEGGLGETQYF. The CDR3 DNA reads TGTGCCAGCAGTTTAGGGGAGGGGGGGCTAGGAGAGACCCAGTACTTC.

V usage is TRBV19 and J usage is TRBJ1-5, with 7 bases aligning to TRBD1. The CDR3 consists of 14 residues. Trimming removed 6 bases from V and 9 bases from J; junction bases left unmatched: 11. CDR1 and CDR2 (germline): LNHDA, SQIVND (reference sequence). Here the CDR3 DNA reads TGTGCCAGTAGCCCCGACAGGGAGGTTTGGCCCCAGCATTTT. Translated: CASSPDREVWPQHF.

The chain recombines TRBV7-9 with TRBJ2-1, with 14 bases aligning to TRBD2. Germline CDR1 SEHNR, CDR2 FQNEAQ (reference sequence). Trimming at V came to 4 bases and at J to 10 bases, leaving 3 bases not matched to a gene. The CDR3 loop spans 14 amino acids. CDR3 nucleotides: TGTGCCAGCAGCTCGGGACTAGCGGGGGCCGAGCAGTTCTTC. Translated: CASSSGLAGAEQFF.

V is TRBV28 and J is TRBJ1-6, with 10 bases aligning to TRBD1. This CDR3 region has 18 residues. V trimming: 6 bases; J trimming: 7 bases; junction bases outside the gene matches: 15. Germline-derived CDR1 and CDR2 are MDHEN and SYDVKM. The CDR3: CASSRDRGGIAENSPLHF. For the CDR3, the DNA is TGTGCCAGCAGCAGGGACAGGGGCGGGATCGCTGAGAATTCACCCCTCCACTTT.

V and J are TRBV27 and TRBJ1-1; possibly TRBD1 for D (5 bases). Germline CDR1 reads MNHEY; CDR2 reads SMNVEV (reference sequence). Trimming took 6 bases from V and 2 from J, leaving 19 bases between them. The CDR3 runs to 16 residues. CDR3 sequence reads: CASSLVAGPFNTEAFF. The CDR3 bases are TGTGCCAGCAGCCTCGTTGCGGGACCCTTCAACACTGAAGCTTTCTTT.

This clone was seen just once. This chain uses TRBV2 with TRBJ2-1; D is possibly TRBD1 (5 bases). The germline V and J ends were trimmed by 5 bases and 3 bases, with 20 bases remaining between them. CDR1 and CDR2 from the germline V gene are SNHLY and FYNNEI. This CDR3 is built from 17 residues. The CDR3: CASSKIDSPFFYNEQFF. The CDR3 nucleotides read TGTGCCAGCAGTAAAATAGACAGCCCTTTCTTCTACAATGAGCAGTTCTTC.

The CDR3 reads CASSETDSGNTIYF. CDR3 DNA sequence: TGCGCCAGCAGTGAGACAGACTCTGGAAACACCATATATTTT. This chain uses TRBV10-2 with TRBJ1-3; D unresolved. V gave up 2 bases and J gave up 0 bases, with 5 bases separating them. The CDR3 has 14 amino acids. Germline assignment: CDR1 WSHSY and CDR2 SAAADI.

The rearrangement joins TRBV4-3 to TRBJ2-7, with D maybe TRBD1 (5 bases). CDR1 and CDR2 (germline): LGHNA, YSLEER. The V gene lost 10 bases and the J gene lost 4 bases, with 14 bases spanning the gap. This CDR3 has 12 amino acids. CDR3 residues: CATRQGGYEQYV. The CDR3 bases are TGCGCCACCCGTCAGGGCGGATACGAGCAGTACGTC.

The chain has TRBV7-6 and TRBJ2-3; 10 bases are shared with TRBD2. Trimming at V came to 3 bases and at J to 0 bases, leaving 0 bases not matched to a gene. Germline V gene lookup returns CDR1 SGHVS and CDR2 FNYEAQ. CDR3 length: 15 residues. The CDR3 nucleotides are TGTGCCAGCAGCTTTAGCGGGGGGAGCACAGATACGCAGTATTTT. Translation: CASSFSGGSTDTQYF.

Comments on this clone: Other DNA sequences in this specimen translate into the identical CDR3. The V and J genes are TRBV7-9 and TRBJ1-5; TRBD1 agrees at 10 bases. Looked up from germline, CDR1 is SEHNR and CDR2 is FQNEAQ (reference sequence). This CDR3 has 14 residues. V lost 3 bases and J lost 4; bases outside the gene matches: 0. Written as DNA, the CDR3 is TGTGCCAGCAGCTTGGGACAGGGGAATCAGCCCCAGCATTTT. Protein sequence: CASSLGQGNQPQHF.

The chain couples TRBV28 to TRBJ2-5; TRBD1 is a possible D gene (5 bases). Trimming shortened V by 2 bases and J by 5 bases, and 15 bases separated the two germline ends. Germline values: CDR1 MDHEN, CDR2 SYDVKM. CDR3 length: 15 residues. The CDR3 region has the DNA TGTGCCAGCAGTTTACAGGGTGTATCAGTGGAGACCCAGTACTTC. Protein sequence: CASSLQGVSVETQYF.

This clone showed up just once. The chain links TRBV5-6 to TRBJ2-7; the D gene is possibly TRBD2 (6 bases). The V and J ends lost 4 bases and 2 bases respectively, with 13 bases between them. Per germline, CDR1 SGHDT and CDR2 YYEEEE. CDR3 size: 14 residues. This CDR3 reads CASSLGGEAYEQYF. The DNA for the CDR3 is TGTGCCAGCAGCCTCGGAGGGGAGGCCTACGAGCAGTACTTC.

The chain links TRBV28 to TRBJ1-5; TRBD1 might be the D (6 bases). V lost 4 bases and J 5 bases, leaving 12 bases between the germline ends. The CDR3 is made up of 14 amino acids. Germline V lookup: CDR1 MDHEN, CDR2 SYDVKM. The CDR3 spells CASSSGQIYQPQHF. CDR3 DNA sequence: TGTGCCAGCAGTTCCGGACAGATTTATCAGCCCCAGCATTTT.

The chain employs TRBV2 and TRBJ2-7, with 7 bases aligning to TRBD1. V dropped 5 bases and J dropped 5; count of bases not matched to a gene: 9. CDR1 and CDR2 from the germline V gene are SNHLY and FYNNEI. The CDR3 spans 14 residues. CDR3 sequence reads: CASSPSTGPHEQYF. DNA for the CDR3: TGTGCCAGCAGTCCTTCGACAGGGCCTCACGAGCAGTACTTC.

The CDR3: CSVETGGAGANVLTF. CDR3 nucleotide sequence: TGCAGCGTCGAGACAGGGGGCGCTGGGGCCAACGTCCTGACTTTC. This chain links TRBV29-1 with TRBJ2-6; 10 bases are a match to TRBD1. Trimming took 6 bases from V and 2 from J; bases not matched to a gene: 4. CDR1 and CDR2 from the germline V gene are SQVTM and ANQGSEA. The CDR3 runs to 15 residues.

This clone was counted once. The DNA for the CDR3 is TGTGCCACCAGCAGGGGGGCAATCTCAGAGGCAACTAATGAAAAACTGTTTTTT. It specifies CATSRGAISEATNEKLFF. The chain uses TRBV15 and TRBJ1-4, with a possible D match to TRBD1 (6 bases). The CDR3 is 18 amino acids. Trimming removed 3 bases from V and 0 bases from J, with 17 bases in between. Per germline, CDR1 LNHNV and CDR2 YYDKDF (reference sequence).

The chain recombines TRBV19 with TRBJ2-1, with 9 nucleotides matching TRBD1. The germline V gene has CDR1 LNHDA and CDR2 SQIVND (reference sequence). The CDR3 totals 16 residues. The trim removed 9 bases at V and 6 bases at J, leaving 15 bases unmatched. The CDR3 reads CASSIRSGTGPNEQFF. Here the CDR3 DNA reads TGTGCCAGCTCGATTCGTTCCGGGACAGGGCCCAATGAGCAGTTCTTC.

This chain joins TRBV2 and TRBJ1-1; D is possibly TRBD1 (6 bases). V lost 5 bases to trimming and J lost 6 bases, with 10 bases between them. From germline, CDR1 is SNHLY and CDR2 FYNNEI. The CDR3 consists of 12 residues. The CDR3 sequence: CASSTGSPEAFF. The CDR3 DNA is TGTGCCAGCAGTACAGGGAGCCCTGAAGCTTTCTTT.